This entry is about one T cell receptor (beta chain). This entry comes from a study of brain T cells in children with intractable seizures. Time point reported: blood from clinic visit 5 months post-surgery; TSC patient then seizure free. Sequencing was limited to surgery cases with top T cell transcript signatures in brain tissue. At least one anti-epileptic drug was given before surgery. The CDR3 is 14 residues long. Trimming shortened V by 0 bases and J by 8 bases, and 11 bases separated the two germline ends. Per the germline V gene, CDR1 is SGHDT and CDR2 is YYEEEE. Clones were read by immunoSEQ multiplex PCR, and TCRdb kept only the in-frame ones, dropping some. This table has about 340,000 clones, 93% appearing once.

This TCR derives from a boy less than two years old with tuberous sclerosis and intractable seizures. Specimen: peripheral blood, collected roughly 5 months after surgery. The V call is TRBV5-6, the J call TRBJ1-4; a possible D gene is TRBD1 (5 bases). CDR3 nucleotide sequence: TGTGCCAGCAGCTTGGCCCAGGGTTACGAAAAACTGTTTTTT. Protein product: CASSLAQGYEKLFF.